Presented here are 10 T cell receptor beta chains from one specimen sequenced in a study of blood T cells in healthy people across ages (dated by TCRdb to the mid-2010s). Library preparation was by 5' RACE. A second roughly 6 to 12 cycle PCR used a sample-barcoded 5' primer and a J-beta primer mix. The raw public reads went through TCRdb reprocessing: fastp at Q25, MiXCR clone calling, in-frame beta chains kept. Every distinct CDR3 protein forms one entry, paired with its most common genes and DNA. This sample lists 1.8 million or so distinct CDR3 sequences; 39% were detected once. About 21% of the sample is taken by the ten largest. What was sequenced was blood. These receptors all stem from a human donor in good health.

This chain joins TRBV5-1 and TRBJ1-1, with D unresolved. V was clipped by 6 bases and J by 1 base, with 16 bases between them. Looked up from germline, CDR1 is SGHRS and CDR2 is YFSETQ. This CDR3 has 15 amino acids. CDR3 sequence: CASTELGSKNTEAFF. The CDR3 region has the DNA TGCGCCAGCACCGAATTGGGGTCGAAGAACACTGAAGCTTTCTTT. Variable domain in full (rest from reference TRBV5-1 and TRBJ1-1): KAGVTQTPRYLIKTRGQQVTLSCSPISGHRSVSWYQQTPGQGLQFLFEYFSETQRNKGNFPGRFSGRQFSNSRSEMNVSTLELGDSALYLCASTELGSKNTEAFFGQGTRLTVV.

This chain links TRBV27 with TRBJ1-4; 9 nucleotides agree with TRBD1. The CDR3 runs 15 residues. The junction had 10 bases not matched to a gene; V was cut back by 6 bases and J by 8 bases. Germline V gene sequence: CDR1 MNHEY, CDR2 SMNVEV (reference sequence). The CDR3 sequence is CASSWRTGDREKLFF. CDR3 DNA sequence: TGTGCCAGCAGCTGGAGGACAGGGGACCGGGAAAAACTGTTTTTT.

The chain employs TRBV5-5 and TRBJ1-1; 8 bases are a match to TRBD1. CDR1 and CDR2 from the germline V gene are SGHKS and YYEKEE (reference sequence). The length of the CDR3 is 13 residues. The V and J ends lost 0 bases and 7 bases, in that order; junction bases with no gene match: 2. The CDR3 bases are TGTGCCAGCAGCTTGGCAGGGGGCCTTGAAGCTTTCTTT. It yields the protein CASSLAGGLEAFF.

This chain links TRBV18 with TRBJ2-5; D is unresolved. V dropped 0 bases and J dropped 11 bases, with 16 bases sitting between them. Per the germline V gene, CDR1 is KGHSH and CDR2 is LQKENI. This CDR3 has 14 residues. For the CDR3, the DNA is TGTGCCAGCTCACCACCGACATCCGCCGCATCTCAGTACTTC. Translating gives CASSPPTSAASQYF.

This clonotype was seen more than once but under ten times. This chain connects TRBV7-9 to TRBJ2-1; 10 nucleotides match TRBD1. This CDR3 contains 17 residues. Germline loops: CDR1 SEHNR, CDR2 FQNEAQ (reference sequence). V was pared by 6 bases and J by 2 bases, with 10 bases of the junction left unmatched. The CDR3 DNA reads TGTGCCAGCAGGGAAGGGACAGGGGAGAGGGCCTACAATGAGCAGTTCTTC. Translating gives CASREGTGERAYNEQFF.

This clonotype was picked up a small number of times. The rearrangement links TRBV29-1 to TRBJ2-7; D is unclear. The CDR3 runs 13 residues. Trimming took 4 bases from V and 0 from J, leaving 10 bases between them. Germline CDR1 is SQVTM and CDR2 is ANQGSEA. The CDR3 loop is CSVANSLSYEQYF. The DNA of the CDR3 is TGCAGCGTTGCTAACTCTCTCTCCTACGAGCAGTACTTC.

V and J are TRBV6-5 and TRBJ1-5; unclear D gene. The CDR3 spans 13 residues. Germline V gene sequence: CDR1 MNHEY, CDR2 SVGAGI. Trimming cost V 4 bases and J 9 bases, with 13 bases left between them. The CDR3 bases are TGTGCCAGCAGTTCACACATCCTAAGGCCCCAGCATTTT. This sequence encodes CASSSHILRPQHF.

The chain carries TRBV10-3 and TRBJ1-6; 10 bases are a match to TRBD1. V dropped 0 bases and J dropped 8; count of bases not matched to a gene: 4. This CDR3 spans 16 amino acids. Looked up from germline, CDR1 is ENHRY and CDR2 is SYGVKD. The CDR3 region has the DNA TGTGCCATCAGTGAGTCCCTTGGGACAGGGGATTCACCCCTCCACTTT. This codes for CAISESLGTGDSPLHF.

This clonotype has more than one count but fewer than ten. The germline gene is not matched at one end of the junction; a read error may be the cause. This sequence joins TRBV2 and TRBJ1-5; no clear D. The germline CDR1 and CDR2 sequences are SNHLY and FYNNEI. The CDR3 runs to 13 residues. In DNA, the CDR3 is TGTGCCAGCAAGGAGAATAGCAATCGGCCCCAGCATTTT. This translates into CASKENSNRPQHF.

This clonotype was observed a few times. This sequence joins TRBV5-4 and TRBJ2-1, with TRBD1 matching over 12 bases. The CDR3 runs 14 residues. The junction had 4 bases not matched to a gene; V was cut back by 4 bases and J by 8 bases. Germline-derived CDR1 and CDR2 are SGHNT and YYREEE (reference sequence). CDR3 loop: CASSPGTGGHEQFF. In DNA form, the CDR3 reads TGTGCCAGCAGCCCCGGGACAGGGGGCCATGAGCAGTTCTTC.